These 26 T cell receptor beta chains came from one sample sequenced in a study of blood T cell repertoires in COVID-19. Using immunoSEQ multiplex PCR, the repertoire was profiled, and TCRdb retains in-frame clones only, with some absent. Seen here are about 230,000 clones, approximately 80% observed once, and the top ten hold around 7.2%. Sequencing used peripheral blood. The receptors originated from a woman in her forties or fifties with acute or convalescent COVID-19.

The V call is TRBV9, the J call TRBJ1-1; D gene unclear. In germline, CDR1 is SGDLS, CDR2 YYNGEE. V shed 0 bases and J shed 1 base, with 4 bases lying between them. The CDR3 runs 13 residues. In DNA form, the CDR3 reads TGTGCCAGCAGCGTAGACGGGAACACTGAAGCTTTCTTT. Amino acid sequence: CASSVDGNTEAFF. The variable domain in full, with the rest retrieved from reference TRBV9 and TRBJ1-1, is DSGVTQTPKHLITATGQRVTLRCSPRSGDLSVYWYQQSLDQGLQFLIQYYNGEERAKGNILERFSAQQFPDLHSELNLSSLELGDSALYFCASSVDGNTEAFFGQGTRLTVV.

The V gene is TRBV18, the J gene TRBJ1-6; D is perhaps TRBD1 (6 bases). V was cut by 6 bases and J by 9 bases, with 18 bases left in between. Germline lookup yields CDR1 KGHSH and CDR2 LQKENI. The CDR3 covers 15 residues. CDR3 in amino acids: CASSPRGAPFSPLHF. In DNA, the CDR3 is TGTGCCAGCTCGCCTCGGGGGGCTCCCTTTTCACCCCTCCACTTT.

The chain recombines TRBV12-3 or TRBV12-4 with TRBJ2-1; the match to TRBD1 covers 9 bases. This CDR3 comprises 13 residues. Unmatched junction bases numbered 6, after V lost 8 bases and J lost 7 bases. The CDR3 is CASGTGILNEQFF. The CDR3 DNA sequence: TGTGCCAGCGGGACAGGGATCTTAAATGAGCAGTTCTTC.

V and J are TRBV30 and TRBJ1-2, with 8 nucleotides matching TRBD1. The CDR3 consists of 13 residues. Germline V gene lookup returns CDR1 GTSNPN and CDR2 SVGIG (reference sequence). V dropped 4 bases and J dropped 3; count of bases not matched to a gene: 4. The CDR3 reads CAWNRGSDYGYTF. The CDR3 region has the DNA TGTGCCTGGAACAGGGGGAGTGACTATGGCTACACCTTC. Full variable domain (remainder filled in from reference TRBV30 and TRBJ1-2): SQTIHQWPATLVQPVGSPLSLECTVEGTSNPNLYWYRQAAGRGLQLLFYSVGIGQISSEVPQNLSASRPQDRQFILSSKKLLLSDSGFYLCAWNRGSDYGYTFGSGTRLTVV.

To note about this clone: Other DNA sequences in this specimen translate into the identical CDR3. The chain is built from TRBV28 and TRBJ2-7; 12 bases map to TRBD2. The CDR3 contains 15 residues. The V gene's germline CDR1 is MDHEN and CDR2 SYDVKM. V shed 6 bases, J shed 4 bases, and the junction held 7 bases outside the gene matches. The CDR3 sequence is CASRRLAGVGYEQYF. The CDR3, as DNA: TGTGCCAGCAGAAGACTAGCGGGAGTAGGTTACGAGCAGTACTTC.

The chain has TRBV29-1 and TRBJ1-1, with 10 bases matching TRBD1. Trimming took 6 bases from V and 7 from J; bases not matched to a gene: 8. CDR3 length: 13 amino acids. Germline V gives CDR1 SQVTM, CDR2 ANQGSEA. The DNA of the CDR3 is TGCAGCGTCTCGGGTCGGGACAGGGGTGAAGCTTTCTTT. Translated: CSVSGRDRGEAFF.

The chain joins TRBV28 to TRBJ1-2, with 11 nucleotides matching TRBD1. This CDR3 has 16 residues. The junction had 9 bases not matched to a gene; V was cut back by 3 bases and J by 6 bases. Germline loops: CDR1 MDHEN, CDR2 SYDVKM. DNA of the CDR3: TGTGCCAGCAGTTTCCGAGCCCCGGGACAGGGGGATGGCTACACCTTC. The encoded protein is CASSFRAPGQGDGYTF.

The rearrangement links TRBV23-1 to TRBJ1-6; D gene unclear. TRBV23-1 is designated an ORF whose function remains uncertain. V lost 6 bases, J lost 6 bases, and 12 bases lay in between. CDR3 length: 14 amino acids. The CDR3 DNA follows: TGCGCCAGCAGCCTCGGCAGGCGTAATTCACCCCTCCACTTT. This sequence encodes CASSLGRRNSPLHF.

The rearrangement uses TRBV7-6 and TRBJ1-2; 10 nucleotides align to TRBD1. Germline V gene lookup returns CDR1 SGHVS and CDR2 FNYEAQ. The CDR3 covers 16 residues. With V trimmed by 4 bases and J by 8 bases, 13 bases remained unmatched. Here the CDR3 DNA reads TGTGCCAGCAGCTCAGACCCGGGACAGGGGACTGAAGGCTACACCTTC. Translating it yields CASSSDPGQGTEGYTF. The full variable domain, with the rest looked up from reference TRBV7-6 and TRBJ1-2, is GAGVSQSPRYKVTKRGQDVALRCDPISGHVSLYWYRQALGQGPEFLTYFNYEAQQDKSGLPNDRFSAERPEGSISTLTIQRTEQRDSAMYRCASSSDPGQGTEGYTFGSGTRLTVV.

The rearrangement joins TRBV7-9 to TRBJ2-7, with TRBD1 identical over 9 bases. The CDR3 sequence is 12 residues long. Germline trimming cut 5 bases from V and 7 bases from J; bases unmatched to any gene: 3. CDR1 SEHNR and CDR2 FQNEAQ come from the germline V gene (reference sequence). CDR3 sequence (DNA): TGTGCCAGCAGCGGGACAGGGTTAGAGCAGTACTTC. This codes for CASSGTGLEQYF.

V is TRBV5-6 and J is TRBJ1-4, with 12 nucleotides matching TRBD1. The J segment lost 4 bases and the V segment lost 4 bases, leaving 5 bases of the junction unmatched. The CDR3 is made up of 16 amino acids. Germline V gene sequence: CDR1 SGHDT, CDR2 YYEEEE. CDR3 coding DNA: TGTGCCAGCAGCACGGGACAGGGGGCTTATAATGAAAAACTGTTTTTT. It encodes CASSTGQGAYNEKLFF. Supplemented by reference TRBV5-6 and TRBJ1-4, the full variable domain reads DAGVTQSPTHLIKTRGQQVTLRCSPKSGHDTVSWYQQALGQGPQFIFQYYEEEERQRGNFPDRFSGHQFPNYSSELNVNALLLGDSALYLCASSTGQGAYNEKLFFGSGTQLSVL.

This clone was detected only once. V gene TRBV11-3 combines with J gene TRBJ2-1; TRBD1 might be the D (5 bases). V was cut by 5 bases and J by 2 bases, with 13 bases left in between. The V gene's germline CDR1 is SGHNT and CDR2 YENEEA. The CDR3 totals 15 residues. In DNA form, the CDR3 reads TGTGCCAGCAGCACTGGACAAGGGGCCTACAATGAGCAGTTCTTC. Protein sequence: CASSTGQGAYNEQFF.

This clone has more than one count but fewer than ten. The chain is built from TRBV5-4 and TRBJ1-4, with D unclear. The CDR3 length is 15 residues. Germline CDR1 and CDR2: SGHNT and YYREEE (reference sequence). V lost 4 bases, J lost 0 bases, and 10 bases lay in between. CDR3 coding DNA: TGTGCCAGCAGCACCAGACAAACAACTAATGAAAAACTGTTTTTT. Translating gives CASSTRQTTNEKLFF.

The rearrangement links TRBV18 to TRBJ2-7, with D possibly TRBD1 on 6 matching bases. There are 13 residues in the CDR3. Germline loops: CDR1 KGHSH, CDR2 LQKENI. Trimming left V 3 bases short and J 2 bases short, with 8 bases between. CDR3 in DNA: TGTGCCAGCTCACCCAGGGGAGCCTACGAGCAGTACTTC. Translating it yields CASSPRGAYEQYF.

The rearrangement uses TRBV6-5 and TRBJ2-7; 9 bases map to TRBD2. The trim removed 7 bases at V and 3 bases at J, leaving 4 bases unmatched. Germline V gene lookup returns CDR1 MNHEY and CDR2 SVGAGI. The CDR3 spans 13 residues. The CDR3 protein is CASKPSGIYEQYF. As DNA, the CDR3 is TGTGCCAGCAAGCCTAGCGGGATCTACGAGCAGTACTTC.

J is TRBJ2-7 and V is TRBV3-1 (or the pseudogene TRBV3-2); no clear D. Trimming pared 0 bases from V and 2 bases from J, leaving 14 bases between. Germline values: CDR1 LGHDT, CDR2 YNNKEL (reference sequence). The CDR3 has 16 amino acids. In DNA form, the CDR3 reads TGTGCCAGCAGCCAAGATGTTCCGTTTCGAGCCTACGAGCAGTACTTC. It codes for CASSQDVPFRAYEQYF.

The chain employs TRBV13 and TRBJ1-2; 7 nucleotides agree with TRBD1. Germline CDR1 is PRHDT and CDR2 is FYEKMQ (reference sequence). Unmatched junction bases numbered 7, after V lost 2 bases and J lost 4 bases. This CDR3 is built from 15 residues. The CDR3 DNA follows: TGTGCCAGCAGCTTAAGGGACAGTGACACCTATGGCTACACCTTC. Translated, it gives CASSLRDSDTYGYTF.

The V call is TRBV29-1, the J call TRBJ2-3; TRBD2 might be the D (5 bases). Germline V lookup: CDR1 SQVTM, CDR2 ANQGSEA. Trimming stripped 3 bases from V and 9 bases from J, with 19 bases between. The CDR3 has 14 residues. DNA for the CDR3: TGCAGCGTTGATGGACCGAATTCTTTAGCGACGCAGTATTTT. It translates to CSVDGPNSLATQYF.

The chain carries TRBV6-6 and TRBJ1-5; TRBD1 aligns across 9 bases. This CDR3 comprises 15 residues. Per the germline V gene, CDR1 is MNHNY and CDR2 is SVGAGI (reference sequence). V lost 2 bases to trimming and J lost 5 bases; unmatched junction nucleotides: 4. In DNA, the CDR3 is TGTGCCAGCAGTTACGGGACAGGGCTCGATCAGCCCCAGCATTTT. Its translation is CASSYGTGLDQPQHF.

This clone appeared a few times. V is TRBV27 and J is TRBJ2-3; 8 nucleotides agree with TRBD1. V trimming: 2 bases; J trimming: 4 bases; junction bases outside the gene matches: 2. The germline gives CDR1 MNHEY, CDR2 SMNVEV (reference sequence). The CDR3 covers 14 residues. In DNA form, the CDR3 reads TGTGCCAGCAGTTTAATGACAGGGGCAGATACGCAGTATTTT. Translation: CASSLMTGADTQYF.

The V and J genes are TRBV10-2 and TRBJ2-1; 15 bases are shared with TRBD2. Trimming took 2 bases from V and 16 from J; bases not matched to a gene: 6. Germline assignment: CDR1 WSHSY and CDR2 SAAADI. The CDR3 runs 14 residues. The CDR3 nucleotides are TGCGCCAGCAGTGAGCGGGGACTAGCGGGAGGCCTCTTCTTC. Translating it yields CASSERGLAGGLFF.

In regard to this clone: Relative to the germline gene, one junction end is altered; a read error may explain this. The chain couples TRBV7-9 to TRBJ1-3; possible D gene TRBD1, 5 bases. Germline V gives CDR1 SEHNR, CDR2 FQNEAQ (reference sequence). The CDR3 contains 13 residues. This CDR3 is CASSSFLFWDFGF. In DNA form, the CDR3 reads TGTGCCAGCAGCTCTTTTCTATTCTGGGACTTCGGGTTT.

This rearrangement joins TRBV5-6 to TRBJ2-2, with 9 bases that match TRBD1. From germline, CDR1 is SGHDT and CDR2 YYEEEE. There are 15 residues in the CDR3. The junction had 8 bases not matched to a gene; V was cut back by 4 bases and J by 7 bases. In DNA form, the CDR3 reads TGTGCCAGCAGCCATTACCTGACAGGGGGCGGGGAGCTGTTTTTT. Protein sequence: CASSHYLTGGGELFF.

The chain combines TRBV30 with TRBJ1-2; 11 bases map to TRBD1. From germline, CDR1 is GTSNPN and CDR2 SVGIG (reference sequence). The trim removed 0 bases at V and 4 bases at J, leaving 7 bases unmatched. The CDR3 is 16 amino acids. This CDR3 is CAWSVGGTGGAYGYTF. The CDR3 bases are TGTGCCTGGAGTGTCGGCGGGACAGGGGGTGCCTATGGCTACACCTTC. The full variable domain, rest sourced from reference TRBV30 and TRBJ1-2, is SQTIHQWPATLVQPVGSPLSLECTVEGTSNPNLYWYRQAAGRGLQLLFYSVGIGQISSEVPQNLSASRPQDRQFILSSKKLLLSDSGFYLCAWSVGGTGGAYGYTFGSGTRLTVV.

V usage is TRBV7-8 and J usage is TRBJ1-4; possibly TRBD1 for D (6 bases). The CDR3 has 15 residues. V was shortened by 6 bases and J by 8 bases, with 19 bases between the two germline ends. CDR1 is SGHVS and CDR2 is FQNEAQ in the germline V gene. CDR3 residues: CASRKGGSLGEKLFF. CDR3 DNA sequence: TGTGCCAGCAGAAAAGGGGGATCTCTAGGGGAAAAACTGTTTTTT. The whole variable domain, filled in from reference TRBV7-8 and TRBJ1-4, reads GAGVSQSPRYKVAKRGQDVALRCDPISGHVSLFWYQQALGQGPEFLTYFQNEAQLDKSGLPSDRFFAERPEGSVSTLKIQRTQQEDSAVYLCASRKGGSLGEKLFFGSGTQLSVL.

The CDR3 here is CASSLAGGINQPQHF. The CDR3 DNA sequence: TGTGCCAGCAGCTTAGCAGGGGGCATCAATCAGCCCCAGCATTTT. This chain connects TRBV7-2 to TRBJ1-5; 7 bases are a match to TRBD1. Germline values: CDR1 SGHTA, CDR2 FQGNSA. This CDR3 has 15 residues. The ends lost 0 bases at V and 3 bases at J; junction bases unmatched: 2.